A selection of T cell receptor beta chains follows, all from one sample in a study of shared clonotypes between healthy human individuals. Generated by immunoSEQ multiplex PCR, the TCRdb table keeps only in-frame clones and is missing some. Of approximately 940,000 clones listed, more than 75% are singletons. Source material: memory CD4+ T cells sorted from blood. The origin of the receptors is a man aged 18 to 35 in good health. Both conserved end residues are trimmed from each CDR3. Fields, in order: clone size, J gene, V gene, CDR3 protein. The size entry is marked missing in some rows and otherwise reads once, few, many or a size class.

size: many; J: TRBJ2-7; V: TRBV2; CDR3: ASSARLAGEQY
size: NA; J: TRBJ2-7; V: TRBV5-4; CDR3: ASSSDGYEQY
size: NA; J: TRBJ1-1; V: TRBV6-5; CDR3: ASSRGQNTEAF
size: NA; J: TRBJ1-6; V: TRBV4-3; CDR3: ASSQASSGLNSPLH
size: NA; J: TRBJ1-3; V: TRBV30; CDR3: AWSNGGSGNTIY
size: NA; J: TRBJ2-7; V: TRBV28; CDR3: ASSVISGGAIYEQY
size: NA; J: TRBJ2-3; V: TRBV2; CDR3: ASRTRGSTDTQY
size: NA; J: TRBJ2-7; V: TRBV7-9; CDR3: ASSPGQGYYEQY
size: few; J: TRBJ2-5; V: TRBV4-3; CDR3: ASSLTGASGETQY
size: NA; J: TRBJ2-3; V: TRBV5-4; CDR3: ASSLVGGGRQDTQY
size: many; J: TRBJ2-2; V: TRBV18; CDR3: ASSPPGELF
size: NA; J: TRBJ1-3; V: TRBV18; CDR3: ASSSLPGQSSGNTIY
size: NA; J: TRBJ1-6; V: TRBV9; CDR3: ASSVDSWSSYNSPLH
size: NA; J: TRBJ2-3; V: TRBV5-5; CDR3: ASSSIGGATDTQY
size: NA; J: TRBJ2-7; V: TRBV6-1; CDR3: ASSEPGLTYEQY
size: NA; J: TRBJ2-5; V: TRBV5-5; CDR3: ASSLERGETQY
size: NA; J: TRBJ2-7; V: TRBV30; CDR3: AWSGGGSRLEQY
size: NA; J: TRBJ2-7; V: TRBV20-1; CDR3: SAYSPYEQY
size: NA; J: TRBJ1-6; V: TRBV2; CDR3: ASRGDTLNSPLH
size: NA; J: TRBJ1-4; V: TRBV18; CDR3: ASSQGMEEKLF
size: NA; J: TRBJ2-2; V: TRBV30; CDR3: AWSRRNANTGELF
size: few; J: TRBJ1-1; V: TRBV18; CDR3: ASSPGLNTEAF
size: NA; J: TRBJ1-2; V: TRBV11-2; CDR3: ASSLAGPYGYT
size: NA; J: TRBJ2-3; V: TRBV14; CDR3: ASSPWTGSRTDTQY
size: NA; J: TRBJ2-3; V: TRBV5-1; CDR3: ASSQGVPGDTQY
size: NA; J: TRBJ1-1; V: TRBV18; CDR3: ASSPQLTGTGGDTEAF
size: NA; J: TRBJ2-5; V: TRBV2; CDR3: ASRLNRIPGTGETQY
size: few; J: TRBJ2-7; V: TRBV5-1; CDR3: ASSSGGRYEQY
size: NA; J: TRBJ2-5; V: TRBV4-1; CDR3: ASSMTGTGVGTQY
size: few; J: TRBJ2-7; V: TRBV4-1; CDR3: ASSQGGRSHPKYEQY
size: many; J: TRBJ1-5; V: TRBV7-2; CDR3: ASSLNPPGAGSNQPQH
size: NA; J: TRBJ2-7; V: TRBV6-1; CDR3: ASMTDRGMAYEQY
size: NA; J: TRBJ2-2; V: TRBV6-5; CDR3: ASSYRGLGTGELF
size: NA; J: TRBJ2-1; V: TRBV5-4; CDR3: ASSLYKGGYNEQF
size: NA; J: TRBJ2-7; V: TRBV18; CDR3: ASSSRGGYSYEQY
size: NA; J: TRBJ2-3; V: TRBV5-1; CDR3: ASSLQGAGGDTQY
size: NA; J: TRBJ1-1; V: TRBV7-2; CDR3: ASSLVKGMNTEAF
size: NA; J: TRBJ1-6; V: TRBV4-3; CDR3: ASSQASAGLSNSPLH
size: few; J: TRBJ2-1; V: TRBV5-1; CDR3: ASTSGSSYNEQF
size: NA; J: TRBJ2-7; V: TRBV5-6; CDR3: ASSRYDRDYEQY
size: few; J: TRBJ2-7; V: TRBV7-2; CDR3: ASSLVGRSSYEQY
size: NA; J: TRBJ1-3; V: TRBV6-6; CDR3: ASSYRGDSSGNTIY
size: NA; J: TRBJ1-2; V: TRBV6-1; CDR3: ASWAVIGGNYGYT
size: once; J: TRBJ2-1; V: TRBV5-4; CDR3: ASSLRAGGYNEQF
size: NA; J: TRBJ2-7; V: TRBV10-3; CDR3: AISLAGSSYEQY
size: NA; J: TRBJ1-2; V: TRBV7-9; CDR3: ASSGRRLQDYGYT
size: few; J: TRBJ1-6; V: TRBV30; CDR3: AWSPPWGGSLANSPLH
size: NA; J: TRBJ2-5; V: TRBV5-6; CDR3: ASSKERLGETQY
size: NA; J: TRBJ1-1; V: TRBV5-1; CDR3: ASSSQQDTEAF
size: NA; J: TRBJ2-5; V: TRBV30; CDR3: AWSHKETQY
size: NA; J: TRBJ2-1; V: TRBV5-1; CDR3: ASSFSAVDIARQF
size: NA; J: TRBJ2-7; V: TRBV4-1; CDR3: ASSQDGFGGDSYEQY
size: NA; J: TRBJ1-2; V: TRBV4-3; CDR3: ASSQDTGYGYT
size: NA; J: TRBJ2-7; V: TRBV2; CDR3: ASNRDGANEQY
size: NA; J: TRBJ2-5; V: TRBV10-1; CDR3: ASSGTRKETQY
size: once; J: TRBJ2-7; V: TRBV7-6; CDR3: ASSPRTGGIREQY
size: NA; J: TRBJ1-2; V: TRBV6-5; CDR3: ASSYAGQKYGYT
size: NA; J: TRBJ1-5; V: TRBV6-1; CDR3: ASIQTGPQQPQH
size: few; J: TRBJ1-4; V: TRBV9; CDR3: ASSVMPGFNEKLF